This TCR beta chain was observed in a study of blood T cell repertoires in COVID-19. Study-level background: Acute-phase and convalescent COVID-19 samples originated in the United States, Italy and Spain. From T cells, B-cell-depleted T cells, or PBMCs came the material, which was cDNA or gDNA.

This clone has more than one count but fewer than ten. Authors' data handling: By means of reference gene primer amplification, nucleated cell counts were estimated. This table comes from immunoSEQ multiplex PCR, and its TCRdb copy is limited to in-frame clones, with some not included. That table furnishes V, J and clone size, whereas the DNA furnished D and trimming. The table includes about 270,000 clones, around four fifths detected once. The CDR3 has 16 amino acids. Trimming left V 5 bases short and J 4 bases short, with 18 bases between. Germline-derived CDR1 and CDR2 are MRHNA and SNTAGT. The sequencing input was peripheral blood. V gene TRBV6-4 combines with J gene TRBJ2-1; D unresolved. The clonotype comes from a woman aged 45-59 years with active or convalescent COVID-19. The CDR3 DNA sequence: TGTGCCAGCAGTCCAAATCCAAGCCCACCATACAATGAGCAGTTCTTC. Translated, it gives CASSPNPSPPYNEQFF.